This T cell receptor (beta chain) is drawn from a study of T-cell memory formation after mild COVID-19. Whole-study findings and limits: Contracting clones from day 15 to 85 had balanced CD4/CD8; later expanders favoured CD4+. Cross-reactive memory apparently joined, as some responding clones appeared in pre-infection memory.

The CDR3 runs to 14 residues. The germline V gene encodes CDR1 SGHVS and CDR2 FNYEAQ. V was trimmed by 0 bases and J by 6 bases, leaving 8 bases between them. Sample barcodes and UMIs were carried by the TCR alpha and TCR beta cDNA libraries that 5'RACE generated with constant-segment primers. TCRdb analysed the 5' RACE reads with MiXCR anew, one entry per CDR3 protein. The table has about 560,000 distinct CDR3 sequences, roughly 20% seen once. This clonotype was observed a few times. What it binds is unknown. This clonotype originated in an adult woman who had mild COVID-19 (a few samples of this study predate the infection). Cell type and time point are not known. Sequenced material: PBMCs or a T cell subset sorted from them (not recorded which). The V gene is TRBV7-6, the J gene TRBJ1-4; D is unclear. The CDR3 region is CASSLARRDEKLFF. The CDR3 DNA sequence: TGTGCCAGCAGCTTAGCCAGGCGAGATGAAAAACTGTTTTTT.